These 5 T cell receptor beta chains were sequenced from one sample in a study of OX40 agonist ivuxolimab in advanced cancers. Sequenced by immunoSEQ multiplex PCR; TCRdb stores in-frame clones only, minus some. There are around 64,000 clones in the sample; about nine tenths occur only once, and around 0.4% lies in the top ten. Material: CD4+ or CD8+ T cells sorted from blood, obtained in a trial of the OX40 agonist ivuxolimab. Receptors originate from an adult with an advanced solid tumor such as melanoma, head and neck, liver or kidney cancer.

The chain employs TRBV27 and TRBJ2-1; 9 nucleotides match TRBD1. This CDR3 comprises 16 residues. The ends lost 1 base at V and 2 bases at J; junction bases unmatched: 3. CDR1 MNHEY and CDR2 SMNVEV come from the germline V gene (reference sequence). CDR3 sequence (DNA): TGTGCCAGCAGTTTATTACAGGGGGCGCCCTACAATGAGCAGTTCTTC. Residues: CASSLLQGAPYNEQFF.

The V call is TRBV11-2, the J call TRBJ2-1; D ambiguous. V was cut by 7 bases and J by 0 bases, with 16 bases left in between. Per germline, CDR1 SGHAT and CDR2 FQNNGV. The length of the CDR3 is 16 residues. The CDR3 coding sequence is TGTGCCAGCAACCGAGACCCTCTCAGCTCCTACAATGAGCAGTTCTTC. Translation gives CASNRDPLSSYNEQFF.

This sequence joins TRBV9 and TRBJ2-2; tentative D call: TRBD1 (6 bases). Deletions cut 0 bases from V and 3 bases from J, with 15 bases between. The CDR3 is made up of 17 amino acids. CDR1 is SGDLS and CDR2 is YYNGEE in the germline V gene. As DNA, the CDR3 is TGTGCCAGCAGCGTAGGGGAACAGGGTGGCGACACCGGGGAGCTGTTTTTT. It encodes CASSVGEQGGDTGELFF.

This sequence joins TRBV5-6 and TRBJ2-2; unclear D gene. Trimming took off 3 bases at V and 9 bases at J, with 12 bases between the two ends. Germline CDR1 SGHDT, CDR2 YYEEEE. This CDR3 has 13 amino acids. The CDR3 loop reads CASSWAMGRELFF. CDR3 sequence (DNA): TGTGCCAGCAGCTGGGCCATGGGCAGGGAGCTGTTTTTT.

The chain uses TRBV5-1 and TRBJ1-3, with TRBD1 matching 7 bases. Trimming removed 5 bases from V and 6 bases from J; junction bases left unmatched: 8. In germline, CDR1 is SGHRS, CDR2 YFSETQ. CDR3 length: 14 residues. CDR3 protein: CASRLGTVPNTIYF. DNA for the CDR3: TGCGCCAGCAGACTCGGGACAGTGCCAAACACCATATATTTT. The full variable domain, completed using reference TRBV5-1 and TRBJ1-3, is KAGVTQTPRYLIKTRGQQVTLSCSPISGHRSVSWYQQTPGQGLQFLFEYFSETQRNKGNFPGRFSGRQFSNSRSEMNVSTLELGDSALYLCASRLGTVPNTIYFGEGSWLTVV.